A single sample gave rise to the 31 T cell receptor beta chains below, sequenced in a study of early T cells in non-severe SARS-CoV-2 infection. TCRdb re-called the 5' RACE reads with MiXCR, one entry per CDR3 protein. The table records roughly 25,000 distinct CDR3 sequences, around 5.5% of them present only once. Sequenced: whole blood. The receptors were sampled from an adult who was a healthcare worker with PCR-confirmed SARS-CoV-2 infection or an uninfected control (not recorded which).

Ten or more counts support this clonotype. The J gene is TRBJ1-1, the V gene TRBV15, with a tentative D call TRBD1 (5 bases). CDR1 and CDR2 (germline): LNHNV, YYDKDF (reference sequence). The CDR3 is made up of 13 amino acids. V gave up 8 bases and J gave up 1 base, with 11 bases separating them. CDR3 in DNA: TGTGCCACCTGGGGACCGACGAACACTGAAGCTTTCTTT. Encoded protein: CATWGPTNTEAFF.

This clonotype is judged medium-sized. The chain combines TRBV27 with TRBJ1-1, with D unclear. This CDR3 spans 13 amino acids. Germline V gene lookup returns CDR1 MNHEY and CDR2 SMNVEV (reference sequence). V was cut by 3 bases and J by 4 bases, with 9 bases left in between. The CDR3 is CASSLAVTTEAFF. CDR3 nucleotide sequence: TGTGCCAGCAGTTTGGCAGTGACCACTGAAGCTTTCTTT.

This chain uses TRBV25-1 with TRBJ1-4, with 7 bases that match TRBD1. Germline lookup yields CDR1 MGHDK and CDR2 SYGVNS. V shed 0 bases, J shed 8 bases, and the junction held 3 bases outside the gene matches. The CDR3 covers 14 residues. The CDR3 spells CASSEYTGVEKLFF. CDR3 bases: TGTGCCAGCAGTGAATACACAGGGGTCGAAAAACTGTTTTTT.

This clonotype was counted ten times or more. The CDR3 loop reads CASSPGMGNTEAFF. CDR3 nucleotides: TGTGCCAGCAGCCCCGGCATGGGAAACACTGAAGCTTTCTTT. This rearrangement joins TRBV14 to TRBJ1-1; D is unclear. Germline CDR1 reads SGHDN; CDR2 reads FVKESK. Trimming stripped 4 bases from V and 2 bases from J, with 11 bases between. The CDR3 spans 14 residues. Full variable domain (missing parts from reference TRBV14 and TRBJ1-1): EAGVTQFPSHSVIEKGQTVTLRCDPISGHDNLYWYRRVMGKEIKFLLHFVKESKQDESGMPNNRFLAERTGGTYSTLKVQPAELEDSGVYFCASSPGMGNTEAFFGQGTRLTVV.

This clonotype was recorded at least ten times. The J gene is TRBJ1-5, the V gene TRBV7-8, with D perhaps matching TRBD1 (5 bases). This CDR3 contains 15 residues. Germline assignment: CDR1 SGHVS and CDR2 FQNEAQ. Trimming pared 4 bases from V and 0 bases from J, leaving 10 bases between. The CDR3 nucleotides are TGTGCCAGCAGCTGGGGGGGGAATAGCAATCAGCCCCAGCATTTT. Amino acids: CASSWGGNSNQPQHF.

This clonotype was counted ten times or more. V gene TRBV29-1 combines with J gene TRBJ2-1; TRBD1 matches 7 bases. CDR1 and CDR2 (germline): SQVTM, ANQGSEA. The CDR3 consists of 12 residues. J lost 3 bases, V lost 8 bases, and 4 bases had no gene match. The CDR3 spells CSTGTVYNEQFF. The CDR3 nucleotides read TGCAGCACGGGGACAGTCTACAATGAGCAGTTCTTC.

Sample share makes this clonotype medium-sized. This sequence joins TRBV7-9 and TRBJ2-7, with 8 bases that match TRBD1. Trimming removed 5 bases from V and 6 bases from J; junction bases left unmatched: 3. The CDR3 spans 12 residues. In germline, CDR1 is SEHNR, CDR2 FQNEAQ (reference sequence). The CDR3 DNA reads TGTGCCAGCAGCCTGGACAGGGCCGAGCAGTACTTC. Translating gives CASSLDRAEQYF.

This clonotype was counted at least ten times. This chain connects TRBV6-5 to TRBJ2-7; 9 positions match TRBD1. After removal of 5 bases from V and 7 bases from J, the junction contained 6 bases not matched to a gene. The CDR3 length is 13 residues. Per the germline V gene, CDR1 is MNHEY and CDR2 is SVGAGI. The CDR3: CASSDDRGWEQYF. The CDR3 bases are TGTGCCAGCAGTGACGACAGGGGGTGGGAGCAGTACTTC.

This clonotype has a count of ten or more. V gene TRBV6-5 combines with J gene TRBJ1-4; D perhaps matches TRBD1 (6 bases). CDR3 length equals 15 residues. Germline V lookup: CDR1 MNHEY, CDR2 SVGAGI. The germline V and J ends were trimmed by 5 bases and 6 bases, with 16 bases remaining between them. CDR3 in DNA: TGTGCCAGCAGTCTCACAGGGACAAGGGATGAAAAACTGTTTTTT. It specifies CASSLTGTRDEKLFF.

There are many counts of this clonotype. CDR3 in DNA: TGTGCCAGCAGCGTAGGGTTTCCGTGGGAGGGGCACAATGAGCAGTTCTTC. This translates into CASSVGFPWEGHNEQFF. V usage is TRBV9 and J usage is TRBJ2-1; TRBD2 matches at 7 bases. Trimming removed 0 bases from V and 5 bases from J; junction bases left unmatched: 11. This CDR3 is 17 amino acids long. CDR1 and CDR2 (germline): SGDLS, YYNGEE.

The chain combines TRBV18 with TRBJ2-1; 11 bases line up with TRBD2. Germline CDR1 is KGHSH and CDR2 is LQKENI. J was trimmed by 9 bases and V by 0 bases; bases with no gene match: 4. This CDR3 has 15 amino acids. CDR3 amino acids: CASSPPSGGASEQFF. The CDR3 coding sequence is TGTGCCAGCTCACCACCTAGCGGGGGGGCCAGTGAGCAGTTCTTC.

At least ten counts were recorded for this clonotype. This chain connects TRBV5-4 to TRBJ2-1, with 7 bases identical to TRBD2. The CDR3 is 19 residues long. Germline-derived CDR1 and CDR2 are SGHNT and YYREEE (reference sequence). With 2 bases clipped from V and 1 base from J, the junction kept 15 bases outside the gene matches. The CDR3 sequence: CASSFERGSGEFSYNEQFF. The DNA for the CDR3 is TGTGCCAGCAGCTTCGAGCGGGGTAGCGGAGAATTTTCCTACAATGAGCAGTTCTTC.

This clonotype appeared many times. This chain uses TRBV2 with TRBJ2-2; no firm D call. V was trimmed by 6 bases and J by 2 bases, leaving 4 bases between them. The CDR3 consists of 12 residues. Germline V gene lookup returns CDR1 SNHLY and CDR2 FYNNEI. CDR3 in DNA: TGTGCCAGCAGATATAACACCGGGGAGCTGTTTTTT. Translating it yields CASRYNTGELFF.

This clonotype was detected many times. V and J are TRBV5-1 and TRBJ1-2; a weak D match, TRBD1 (5 bases). The V gene's germline CDR1 is SGHRS and CDR2 YFSETQ. CDR3 length: 14 residues. V was shortened by 5 bases and J by 8 bases, with 19 bases between the two germline ends. The CDR3 DNA sequence: TGCGCCAGCAGTCCTACTAGACAGCCCCCGGGCTACACCTTC. Its protein is CASSPTRQPPGYTF.

The chain recombines TRBV7-2 with TRBJ1-6; D not resolved. Germline V gives CDR1 SGHTA, CDR2 FQGNSA. The CDR3 has 13 residues. V was clipped by 5 bases and J by 4 bases, with 6 bases between them. The CDR3 DNA reads as TGTGCCAGCAGCGGCTTTTATAATTCACCCCTCCACTTT. This codes for CASSGFYNSPLHF.

The rearrangement uses TRBV7-2 and TRBJ2-3; a possible D gene is TRBD2 (5 bases). Per the germline V gene, CDR1 is SGHTA and CDR2 is FQGNSA. This CDR3 has 14 amino acids. Trimming shortened V by 5 bases and J by 2 bases, and 11 bases separated the two germline ends. The CDR3 coding sequence is TGTGCCAGCAGCCCCCAGAGGGACACAGATACGCAGTATTTT. Translation: CASSPQRDTDTQYF. Full variable domain (remainder filled in from reference TRBV7-2 and TRBJ2-3): GAGVSQSPSNKVTEKGKDVELRCDPISGHTALYWYRQSLGQGLEFLIYFQGNSAPDKSGLPSDRFSAERTGGSVSTLTIQRTQQEDSAVYLCASSPQRDTDTQYFGPGTRLTVL.

This clonotype has a count of ten or more. The DNA of the CDR3 is TGTGCCAGCAGCTTACCCCGTTTGGGAGACCATGAGCAGTTCTTC. The encoded protein is CASSLPRLGDHEQFF. The V gene is TRBV7-9, the J gene TRBJ2-1, with D tentatively TRBD2 (5 bases). The CDR3 length is 15 residues. Germline-derived CDR1 and CDR2 are SEHNR and FQNEAQ (reference sequence). V lost 2 bases, J lost 8 bases, and 16 bases lay in between.

The V call is TRBV3-1, the J call TRBJ2-1, with D perhaps matching TRBD1 or TRBD2 (5 bases each). Germline values: CDR1 LGHDT, CDR2 YNNKEL (reference sequence). This CDR3 contains 16 residues. Trimming took 0 bases from V and 6 from J, leaving 15 bases between them. As DNA, the CDR3 is TGTGCCAGCAGCCAAGATCTTAGGGGACCAGCCAATGAGCAGTTCTTC. Translation gives CASSQDLRGPANEQFF.

This clonotype was recorded at least ten times. V gene TRBV7-2 combines with J gene TRBJ2-7, with D tentatively TRBD1 or TRBD2 (6 bases each). The CDR3 is 15 amino acids. Germline V gene data show CDR1 as SGHTA and CDR2 as FQGNSA. With 5 bases removed from V and 4 bases from J, the gap between germline ends came to 18 bases. The CDR3 loop is CASSTERGAGYEQYF. The CDR3 DNA reads as TGTGCCAGCAGCACTGAAAGGGGGGCCGGATACGAGCAGTACTTC.

The chain recombines TRBV4-1 with TRBJ2-1, with unresolved D. With 1 base removed from V and 4 bases from J, the gap between germline ends came to 11 bases. The CDR3 has 15 amino acids. Germline values: CDR1 MGHRA, CDR2 YSYEKL. CDR3 sequence: CASSQVKGWYNEQFF. DNA for the CDR3: TGCGCCAGCAGCCAAGTAAAGGGTTGGTACAATGAGCAGTTCTTC.

This clonotype came up many times. The rearrangement links TRBV20-1 to TRBJ1-6, with 7 bases that match TRBD1. CDR1 DFQATT and CDR2 SNEGSKA come from the germline V gene (reference sequence). Germline trimming cut 4 bases from V and 8 bases from J; bases unmatched to any gene: 8. There are 14 residues in the CDR3. The CDR3 bases are TGCAGTGCTAACTTACAGGGGAGGGATTCACCCCTCCACTTT. Translating it yields CSANLQGRDSPLHF.

This clonotype was detected a few times. The chain uses TRBV5-1 and TRBJ2-2, with a tentative D call TRBD2 (7 bases). The CDR3 is 17 residues long. Germline values: CDR1 SGHRS, CDR2 YFSETQ. Trimming took off 1 base at V and 0 bases at J, with 13 bases between the two ends. For the CDR3, the DNA is TGCGCCAGCAGCTTGAGGGCGGGGGCACCGAACACCGGGGAGCTGTTTTTT. Translated: CASSLRAGAPNTGELFF. Variable domain in full (rest from reference TRBV5-1 and TRBJ2-2): KAGVTQTPRYLIKTRGQQVTLSCSPISGHRSVSWYQQTPGQGLQFLFEYFSETQRNKGNFPGRFSGRQFSNSRSEMNVSTLELGDSALYLCASSLRAGAPNTGELFFGEGSRLTVL.

The chain joins TRBV19 to TRBJ2-2, with D possibly being TRBD1 or TRBD2 (5 bases each). The CDR3 consists of 14 residues. The germline CDR1 and CDR2 sequences are LNHDA and SQIVND (reference sequence). The ends were cut back, 5 bases at V and 5 bases at J, with 12 bases in the middle. CDR3 sequence: CASSFRDVTGELFF. The CDR3 DNA reads TGTGCCAGTAGTTTCCGGGACGTGACCGGGGAGCTGTTTTTT.

As to this clonotype: Its ends do not fully match the called genes, so a read error is possible. The rearrangement joins TRBV7-9 to TRBJ2-5, with 8 bases aligning to TRBD2. Germline CDR1 SEHNR, CDR2 FQNEAQ (reference sequence). The CDR3 is made up of 14 amino acids. CDR3 loop: CASSLAAGEETQYF. CDR3 nucleotides: TGTGCCAGCAGCCTAGCAGCGGGGGAAGAGACCCAGTACTTC.

This clonotype was observed at least ten times. This rearrangement joins TRBV6-5 to TRBJ1-5; TRBD1 aligns across 9 bases. Looked up from germline, CDR1 is MNHEY and CDR2 is SVGAGI. The V gene end was trimmed by 6 bases and the J gene end by 8 bases; junction bases not matched to a gene: 14. CDR3 length equals 16 residues. Here the CDR3 DNA reads TGTGCCAGCAGCCTAGGACAGGGGACTTACCCGGAGCCCCAGCATTTT. Translated, it gives CASSLGQGTYPEPQHF.

This clonotype came up many times. The V gene is TRBV6-2 or TRBV6-3, the J gene TRBJ2-5, with 12 bases lining up with TRBD2. Losses at the gene ends were 5 bases for V and 5 bases for J; bases not matched to a gene: 6. CDR1 and CDR2 (germline): MNHEY, SVGEGT. This CDR3 is 15 amino acids long. The CDR3 reads CASSLLAGGLETQYF. For the CDR3, the DNA is TGTGCCAGCAGTCTCCTAGCGGGGGGGCTGGAGACCCAGTACTTC.

This clonotype has a count of ten or more. This sequence joins TRBV7-6 and TRBJ2-1, with a weak D call TRBD2 (5 bases). The CDR3 consists of 14 residues. The V end lost 1 base, the J end lost 8 bases, and 12 bases lay between the germline ends. Germline V gives CDR1 SGHVS, CDR2 FNYEAQ. The CDR3 DNA reads TGTGCCAGCAGCTTAGTCGGCCCCGGGGATGAGCAGTTCTTC. Its translation: CASSLVGPGDEQFF.

The table lists this clonotype with many counts. The chain combines TRBV5-1 with TRBJ2-7, with 9 bases identical to TRBD1. The ends lost 2 bases at V and 1 base at J; junction bases unmatched: 4. The CDR3 has 15 amino acids. Germline-derived CDR1 and CDR2 are SGHRS and YFSETQ. The CDR3: CASSFSGTGSYEQYF. Written as DNA, the CDR3 is TGCGCCAGCAGCTTCTCCGGGACAGGGTCCTACGAGCAGTACTTC. Variable domain in full (rest from reference TRBV5-1 and TRBJ2-7): KAGVTQTPRYLIKTRGQQVTLSCSPISGHRSVSWYQQTPGQGLQFLFEYFSETQRNKGNFPGRFSGRQFSNSRSEMNVSTLELGDSALYLCASSFSGTGSYEQYFGPGTRLTVT.

The rearrangement links TRBV5-6 to TRBJ2-3; 10 bases fit TRBD1. Germline V CDR1 and CDR2: SGHDT, YYEEEE. CDR3 length: 16 amino acids. Unmatched junction bases numbered 7, after V lost 2 bases and J lost 4 bases. Here the CDR3 DNA reads TGTGCCAGCAGCTTTATGGGACAGGGGAGCGCAGATACGCAGTATTTT. Protein: CASSFMGQGSADTQYF.

At least ten counts were recorded for this clonotype. The J gene is TRBJ1-2, the V gene TRBV7-2, with TRBD1 identical over 7 bases. V lost 3 bases, J lost 5 bases, and 9 bases stayed unmatched. The CDR3 has 15 residues. Germline V CDR1 and CDR2: SGHTA, FQGNSA. CDR3 DNA: TGTGCCAGCAGCTTCTCCGCCCAGGGGGAATATGGCTACACCTTC. This gives the protein CASSFSAQGEYGYTF.

In this sample, this clonotype turned up many times. The chain uses TRBV5-1 and TRBJ2-3, with 12 bases matching TRBD2. The germline V gene encodes CDR1 SGHRS and CDR2 YFSETQ. J was trimmed by 6 bases and V by 6 bases; bases with no gene match: 5. The CDR3 totals 14 residues. The CDR3 DNA is TGCGCCAGCAACGACGGGACTAGCGGGGATACGCAGTATTTT. Encoded protein: CASNDGTSGDTQYF.